These T cell receptor beta chains were read from a single sample in a study of blood T cell repertoires in COVID-19. Generated by immunoSEQ multiplex PCR, the TCRdb table keeps only in-frame clones and is missing some. This sample has 200,000 to 250,000 clones, with roughly 82% found just once. Sequenced input: PBMCs or T cells enriched from blood (not recorded which). These TCRs come from a woman aged 45-65 years who had recovered from COVID-19. Each CDR3 is given with its conserved first and last residue. Each record gives: V gene, J gene, clone size, CDR3 protein. Size is omitted from some rows. Given values are once, few, many or a class for expanded clones.

TRBV13	TRBJ2-7	-	CASSLFSENIYEQYF
TRBV30	TRBJ1-1	once	CAWSPAPRSAAFF
TRBV5-4	TRBJ1-1	few	CASSLGAGLDTEAFF
TRBV4-3	TRBJ1-5	-	CASSQEFEGGNQPQHF
TRBV3-1/TRBV3-2	TRBJ2-1	-	CASSRVASGGAHEQFF
TRBV7-3	TRBJ2-1	-	CASSLLGLAGYNEQFF
TRBV5-4	TRBJ2-7	-	CASSLSVSSYEQYF
TRBV6-2/TRBV6-3	TRBJ2-7	few	CASSYPGTGGEQYF
TRBV6-5	TRBJ2-5	-	CASSSETGDWFETQYF
TRBV30	TRBJ1-6	-	CAWSAGRSPLHF
TRBV28	TRBJ1-5	few	CASSPPKSGSGGNQPQHF
TRBV11-2	TRBJ1-3	-	CASSLGPVTTIYF
TRBV7-9	TRBJ1-3	-	CASSLGPGRGSGNTIYF
TRBV10-3	TRBJ1-1	-	CAISKSTMNTEAFF
TRBV27	TRBJ2-7	-	CASADRGTYEQYF
TRBV6-5	TRBJ2-3	-	CASKRTRQSTDTQYF
TRBV24-1	TRBJ1-4	few	CATRDSLNEKLFF
TRBV19	TRBJ2-7	once	CASSDRGGRASYEQYF
TRBV27	TRBJ1-1	-	CASSRHGTQGVNTEAFF
TRBV5-6	TRBJ1-1	-	CASSFDRTGGNTEAFF
TRBV28	TRBJ1-1	-	CASSFTGQGRNTEAFF
TRBV2	TRBJ2-5	-	CASSSTQETQYF
TRBV6-5	TRBJ1-3	-	CASSYSKWGDTIYF
TRBV5-1	TRBJ2-7	-	CASSLSPRDRDYEQYF